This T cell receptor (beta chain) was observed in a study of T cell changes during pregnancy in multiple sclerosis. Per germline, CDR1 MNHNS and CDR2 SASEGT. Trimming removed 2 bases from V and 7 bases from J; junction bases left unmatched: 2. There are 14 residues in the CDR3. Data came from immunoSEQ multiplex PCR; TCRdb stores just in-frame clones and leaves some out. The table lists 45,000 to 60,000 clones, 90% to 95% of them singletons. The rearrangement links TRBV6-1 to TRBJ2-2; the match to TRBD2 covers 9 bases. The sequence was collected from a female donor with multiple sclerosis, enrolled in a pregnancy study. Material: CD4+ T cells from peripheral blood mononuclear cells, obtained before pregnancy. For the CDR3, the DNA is TGTGCCAGCAGTGAAAGCGGGGGGCACGGGGAGCTGTTTTTT. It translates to CASSESGGHGELFF.